One T cell receptor beta chain is described in this entry. Its antigen is currently not known. This sample stems from a study of monozygotic twins with inflammatory bowel disease (dated by TCRdb to 2018 to 2020). With regard to the full study: A total of 28 monozygotic twin pairs were included in the full study, comprising nine German pairs (four IBD-concordant, five IBD-discordant) and 19 IBD-discordant Danish pairs. The search for disease-associated traits relied mainly on comparing, within discordant pairs, IBD patients with their genetically identical healthy co-twins. Each individual had, on average, about 151 000 unique TCRalpha sequences and 181 000 unique TCRbeta sequences available for analysis. The paper as a whole reports these results and caveats: Compared with healthy twins, IBD patients had fewer clonotypes in common with other individuals, a difference most pronounced in patients showing signs of disease activity. The analysis was unable to tell different T cell subtypes apart. The results gave no support for a single strong signal or clonotype linked to IBD. Concordant and discordant twins showed no difference in repertoire similarity, possibly because of limited statistical power. Background noise and inter-individual variability may have been introduced into the repertoires by the differing immunosuppressive treatments among patients. A decrease in TCRbeta repertoire diversity, as measured by inverse Simpson index, was observed in IBD patients compared with their healthy co-twins.

From each donor, an approximately 2.3 ml peripheral blood sample was collected into PAXgene tubes and kept at -80 degrees C. Total RNA was isolated from whole blood with the PAXgene blood miRNA kit on an automated QIAcube, without T cell sorting. Peripheral blood from monozygotic twin pairs, either concordant or discordant for inflammatory bowel disease, underwent deep TCRalpha and TCRbeta repertoire profiling that used unique molecular barcoding. Smoking habits were recorded for all twin pairs, with individuals classified as current, former or never smokers. Sequences SQVTM (CDR1) and ANQGSEA (CDR2) are obtained from the germline V gene. Measured from the cysteine to the phenylalanine, the CDR3 is 12 residues long. The DNA is unrecorded. Libraries were made using 5' RACE. Each TCR library was prepared from about 3.5 ug of total RNA. cDNA was synthesized with SMARTScribe reverse transcriptase in eight separate reactions per sample. During cDNA synthesis, template switching introduced unique molecular identifiers that contained a 6-nucleotide sample barcode. TCRalpha and TCRbeta cDNA was amplified in two nested PCRs of roughly 16 and 10 cycles, and bead purification was carried out after each PCR. Before amplification, cDNA was treated with uracil DNA-glycosylase and purified using the QIAquick PCR purification kit. The second PCR added Illumina TruSeq-compatible adapters along with sample-specific barcodes. TapeStation and Qubit were used to check library quality and concentration, and 5 ng of each library went into the pool. The pooled libraries were sequenced with 2 x 100 bp reads and custom sequencing primers on an Illumina HiSeq2500 single-index Rapid Run. The study's processing was this. MiGEC version 1.2.6 was used for UMI-based consensus assembly to correct PCR and sequencing errors. V(D)J alignment, clonotype assembly and CDR3 extraction were performed with MiXCR version 2.1.1. To normalise gene usage, clonotype sharing and MAIT/NKT TCR abundance, the top 1000, 10 000 and 20 000 clonotypes in each sample were analysed. Diversity was computed as the inverse Simpson index with the vegan R package after downsampling to 27 000 UMIs. Paired Mann-Whitney U tests were applied to discordant twin pairs, and Benjamini-Hochberg correction was used for multiple testing. The reads were reprocessed in TCRdb, with one entry per CDR3 protein sequence and no accompanying DNA. TCRdb's processing, not the authors', yielded these V and J calls. The sample table includes 150,000 to 200,000 distinct CDR3 sequences. The ten largest clonotypes hold approximately 7.4% of the sample.

The receptor was isolated from a human donor with ulcerative colitis or Crohn's disease, or a healthy co-twin of an affected twin (not recorded which). In this chain, TRBV29-1 is recombined with TRBJ2-4; TCRdb names TRBD1, which stays unverified in the absence of DNA. Specimen: blood. The CDR3: CSGWGQKNIQYF.